This entry concerns a single T cell receptor (beta chain). The CDR3 contains 16 residues. CDR1 and CDR2 (germline): SGDLS, YYNGEE. With V trimmed by 3 bases and J by 2 bases, 3 bases remained unmatched. Seattle enrolled patients during active infection and tracked them longitudinally. The authors' processing: Quantification of nucleated cells was approximated via reference gene primer amplification. TCRdb's table, derived via immunoSEQ multiplex PCR, lists solely in-frame clones and lacks some. That table gives V, J and clone size, and the DNA gave D and trimming. This sample has around 360,000 clones, with more than 70% found just once. The sample originates from a study of blood T cell repertoires in COVID-19. Study at large: The origin of the acute and convalescent COVID-19 samples was the United States, Italy and Spain. The cDNA or gDNA used as material had been derived from T cells, B-cell-depleted T cells, or PBMCs.

The chain has TRBV9 and TRBJ2-1; 12 bases agree with TRBD1. The sample consisted of peripheral blood. The receptor was derived from a young woman with COVID-19, enrolled during active disease. In DNA, the CDR3 is TGTGCCAGCAGCGACGGGGACAGGGGGCCCTACAATGAGCAGTTCTTC. Amino acids: CASSDGDRGPYNEQFF.